A single sample gave rise to the 8 T cell receptor beta chains below, sequenced in a study of T cell responses to AZD1222 COVID-19 vaccine. Clones were sequenced by immunoSEQ multiplex PCR, and TCRdb holds only the in-frame ones, with some missing. The sample has roughly 120,000 clones; 89% are singletons. The sequencing here drew on peripheral blood, taken on day 0 of AZD1222 vaccination. The source is an adult in good health.

This chain uses TRBV7-8 with TRBJ1-1; 8 nucleotides agree with TRBD1. V dropped 5 bases and J dropped 7; count of bases not matched to a gene: 9. Germline CDR1 and CDR2: SGHVS and FQNEAQ. This CDR3 comprises 14 residues. The CDR3 DNA reads TGTGCCAGCAGCCTTCCGGGACAGGAATTTGAAGCTTTCTTT. Protein: CASSLPGQEFEAFF.

On this clone itself: Other DNA sequences from this sample encode an identical CDR3 as well. The chain carries TRBV28 and TRBJ2-2, with 8 bases lining up with TRBD1. This CDR3 region has 15 residues. Germline loops: CDR1 MDHEN, CDR2 SYDVKM. Losses at the gene ends were 5 bases for V and 4 bases for J; bases not matched to a gene: 6. CDR3: CASSTGTGATGELFF. Written as DNA, the CDR3 is TGTGCCAGCAGTACCGGGACAGGAGCCACCGGGGAGCTGTTTTTT. The variable domain in full, completed from reference TRBV28 and TRBJ2-2, reads DVKVTQSSRYLVKRTGEKVFLECVQDMDHENMFWYRQDPGLGLRLIYFSYDVKMKEKGDIPEGYSVSREKKERFSLILESASTNQTSMYLCASSTGTGATGELFFGEGSRLTVL.

This chain joins TRBV27 and TRBJ2-7; tentatively, D is TRBD1 (5 bases). This CDR3 is built from 14 residues. Germline CDR1 MNHEY, CDR2 SMNVEV (reference sequence). Deletions cut 6 bases from V and 2 bases from J, with 14 bases between. The CDR3 bases are TGTGCCAGCAGCGCCCAGGGCAGAACCTACGAGCAGTACTTC. Translated, it gives CASSAQGRTYEQYF.

The CDR3, as DNA: TGTGCCAGCAGTTTCGCGTTGAATGACCAGAACCGGTATTTT. Protein product: CASSFALNDQNRYF. This sequence joins TRBV27 and TRBJ2-3, with unresolved D. Trimming shortened V by 3 bases and J by 14 bases, and 21 bases separated the two germline ends. Germline CDR1 is MNHEY and CDR2 is SMNVEV (reference sequence). The CDR3 covers 14 residues.

The CDR3 sequence: CASSPTFGAAGNTIYF. In nucleotides, the CDR3 is TGTGCCAGCAGCCCAACCTTCGGGGCCGCTGGAAACACCATATATTTT. The gene calls are TRBV7-9 and TRBJ1-3; a weak D match, TRBD1 (5 bases). CDR1 and CDR2 from the germline V gene are SEHNR and FQNEAQ (reference sequence). The ends were cut back, 5 bases at V and 2 bases at J, with 16 bases in the middle. The CDR3 has 16 residues.

V usage is TRBV18 and J usage is TRBJ2-7, with TRBD1 identical over 7 bases. Germline CDR1 and CDR2: KGHSH and LQKENI. The CDR3 contains 13 residues. The junction had 3 bases not matched to a gene; V was cut back by 4 bases and J by 3 bases. The CDR3 region has the DNA TGTGCCAGCTCACGAGGACAGGACTACGAGCAGTACTTC. This gives the protein CASSRGQDYEQYF.

The V and J genes are TRBV7-6 and TRBJ2-2, with TRBD1 matching 9 bases. The length of the CDR3 is 19 residues. Germline trimming cut 5 bases from V and 6 bases from J; bases unmatched to any gene: 19. The germline V gene encodes CDR1 SGHVS and CDR2 FNYEAQ. CDR3 residues: CASSVRGTGITGAAGELFF. The DNA of the CDR3 is TGTGCCAGCAGCGTGCGGGGGACAGGGATTACGGGGGCAGCCGGGGAGCTGTTTTTT. The complete variable domain, with remaining parts taken from reference TRBV7-6 and TRBJ2-2, reads GAGVSQSPRYKVTKRGQDVALRCDPISGHVSLYWYRQALGQGPEFLTYFNYEAQQDKSGLPNDRFSAERPEGSISTLTIQRTEQRDSAMYRCASSVRGTGITGAAGELFFGEGSRLTVL.

The chain couples TRBV30 to TRBJ1-2, with D hard to call. The CDR3 sequence is 13 residues long. Germline V CDR1 and CDR2: GTSNPN, SVGIG (reference sequence). The germline V and J ends were trimmed by 0 bases and 3 bases, with 8 bases remaining between them. The CDR3 DNA follows: TGTGCCTGGAGTGTGAGAGACTACTATGGCTACACCTTC. It translates to CAWSVRDYYGYTF.